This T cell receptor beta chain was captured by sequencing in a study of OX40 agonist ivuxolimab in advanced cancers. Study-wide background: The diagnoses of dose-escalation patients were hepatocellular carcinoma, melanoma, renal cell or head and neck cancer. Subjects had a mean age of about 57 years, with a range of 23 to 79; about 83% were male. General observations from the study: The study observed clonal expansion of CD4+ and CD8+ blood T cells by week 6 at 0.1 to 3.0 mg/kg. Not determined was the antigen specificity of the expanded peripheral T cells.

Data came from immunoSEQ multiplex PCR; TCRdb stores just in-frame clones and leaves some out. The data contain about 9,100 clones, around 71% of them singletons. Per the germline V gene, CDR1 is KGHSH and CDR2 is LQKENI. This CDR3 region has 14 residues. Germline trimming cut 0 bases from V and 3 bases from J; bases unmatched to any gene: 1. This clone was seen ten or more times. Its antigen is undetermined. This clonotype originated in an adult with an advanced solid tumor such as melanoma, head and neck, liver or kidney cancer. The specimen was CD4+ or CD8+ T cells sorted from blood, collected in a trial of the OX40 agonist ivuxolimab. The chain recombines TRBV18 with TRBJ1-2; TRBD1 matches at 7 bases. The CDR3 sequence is CASSPPGTDYGYTF. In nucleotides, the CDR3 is TGTGCCAGCTCACCACCGGGGACAGACTATGGCTACACCTTC.